One sample yielded the 12 T cell receptor beta chains listed below, sequenced in a study of blood T cell repertoires in COVID-19. The repertoire was sequenced with immunoSEQ multiplex PCR; TCRdb's copy has only in-frame clones and lacks some. The data contain more than 110,000 clones, 75% to 85% of them singletons. Sequencing used peripheral blood. The receptors derive from a woman aged 80 or older with acute or convalescent COVID-19.

The rearrangement joins TRBV6-5 to TRBJ2-5; D gene unclear. CDR1 is MNHEY, CDR2 SVGAGI, per germline. The CDR3 length is 13 residues. The ends were cut back, 7 bases at V and 3 bases at J, with 12 bases in the middle. The DNA for the CDR3 is TGTGCCAGCATCAGGTCGATGGAAGAGACCCAGTACTTC. Its protein is CASIRSMEETQYF.

CDR3 loop: CASSSNIGGRYEQYF. CDR3 in DNA: TGCGCCAGCAGCTCCAACATCGGGGGGCGGTACGAGCAGTACTTC. The chain links TRBV5-1 to TRBJ2-7; D might be TRBD2 (7 bases). Trimming took off 3 bases at V and 4 bases at J, with 17 bases between the two ends. This CDR3 comprises 15 residues. CDR1 is SGHRS, CDR2 YFSETQ, per germline.

The chain links TRBV19 to TRBJ1-5, with D unresolved. CDR1 is LNHDA, CDR2 SQIVND, per germline (reference sequence). This CDR3 region has 17 residues. With 5 bases removed from V and 4 bases from J, the gap between germline ends came to 21 bases. The CDR3 protein is CASSFTRSLARNQPQHF. The CDR3 coding sequence is TGTGCCAGTAGTTTTACTAGATCCCTCGCGCGGAATCAGCCCCAGCATTTT.

The V and J genes are TRBV6-5 and TRBJ1-6, with TRBD1 matching 8 bases. Germline CDR1 MNHEY, CDR2 SVGAGI. The CDR3 totals 16 residues. Trimming cost V 0 bases and J 5 bases; bases outside gene matches: 3. CDR3 sequence (DNA): TGTGCCAGCAGTTACTCTACGACAGGGGATAATTCACCCCTCCACTTT. This encodes CASSYSTTGDNSPLHF.

This rearrangement joins TRBV18 to TRBJ1-1; a possible D gene is TRBD1 (5 bases). Germline V CDR1 and CDR2: KGHSH, LQKENI. Trimming pared 3 bases from V and 3 bases from J, leaving 14 bases between. CDR3 size: 15 residues. The CDR3: CASSPRGPMDTEAFF. CDR3 nucleotides: TGTGCCAGCTCACCGCGGGGCCCCATGGACACTGAAGCTTTCTTT.

This clone was seen just once. The chain uses TRBV18 and TRBJ2-7, with a possible D match to TRBD2 (6 bases). Germline CDR1 is KGHSH and CDR2 is LQKENI. The CDR3 spans 14 residues. Between the trimmed V and J ends, which lost 3 bases and 3 bases, there was a span of 12 bases. For the CDR3, the DNA is TGTGCCAGCTCACCGGCGGGACGGCACTACGAGCAGTACTTC. It yields the protein CASSPAGRHYEQYF. Based on the CDR3 plus reference TRBV18 and TRBJ2-7, the full variable domain is NAGVMQNPRHLVRRRGQEARLRCSPMKGHSHVYWYRQLPEEGLKFMVYLQKENIIDESGMPKERFSAEFPKEGPSILRIQQVVRGDSAAYFCASSPAGRHYEQYFGPGTRLTVT.

J is TRBJ2-2 and V is TRBV6-5; possible D gene TRBD1, 5 bases. The ends were cut back, 10 bases at V and 6 bases at J, with 18 bases in the middle. The CDR3 runs to 14 residues. Looked up from germline, CDR1 is MNHEY and CDR2 is SVGAGI. The CDR3 DNA follows: TGTGCCACGGGTGAAAGGGGCAGCCCCGGGGAGCTGTTTTTT. It translates to CATGERGSPGELFF.

This clone was detected a few times. CDR3 amino acids: CASSLRQGEAFF. DNA for the CDR3: TGTGCCAGCAGCTTACGCCAGGGGGAAGCTTTCTTT. This chain uses TRBV7-9 with TRBJ1-1; a possible D gene is TRBD1 (6 bases). Germline loops: CDR1 SEHNR, CDR2 FQNEAQ (reference sequence). Trimming stripped 2 bases from V and 8 bases from J, with 9 bases between. The CDR3 is 12 residues long. The full variable domain, completed using reference TRBV7-9 and TRBJ1-1, is DTGVSQNPRHKITKRGQNVTFRCDPISEHNRLYWYRQTLGQGPEFLTYFQNEAQLEKSRLLSDRFSAERPKGSFSTLEIQRTEQGDSAMYLCASSLRQGEAFFGQGTRLTVV.

The chain joins TRBV6-5 to TRBJ2-1, with a tentative D call TRBD1 (5 bases). The V end was cut by 4 bases, the J end by 0 bases, with 7 bases between. This CDR3 spans 14 amino acids. The germline gives CDR1 MNHEY, CDR2 SVGAGI. CDR3 bases: TGTGCCAGCAGTTTCCAGGGCTCCTACAATGAGCAGTTCTTC. Translated: CASSFQGSYNEQFF.

In DNA, the CDR3 is TGTGCCAGCAGCTTAGCTAGCGGGGTCGGGACCCAGTACTTC. It specifies CASSLASGVGTQYF. The chain is built from TRBV11-2 and TRBJ2-5, with 9 bases fitting TRBD2. The junction had 4 bases not matched to a gene; V was cut back by 1 base and J by 7 bases. This CDR3 is built from 14 residues. The germline CDR1 and CDR2 sequences are SGHAT and FQNNGV.

The V gene is TRBV19, the J gene TRBJ1-5; D gene ambiguous. The CDR3 length is 12 residues. Trimming removed 9 bases at V and 4 bases at J, with 10 bases between. Germline V gives CDR1 LNHDA, CDR2 SQIVND (reference sequence). The CDR3 DNA sequence: TGTGCCAGCGGGGAGAAAAATCAGCCCCAGCATTTT. The encoded protein is CASGEKNQPQHF.

The rearrangement links TRBV4-1 to TRBJ2-7; 7 nucleotides align to TRBD2. Germline values: CDR1 MGHRA, CDR2 YSYEKL. The CDR3 length is 17 residues. V gave up 1 base and J gave up 7 bases; unmatched junction bases: 16. CDR3 loop: CASSQVSSSAGDLEQYF. In DNA form, the CDR3 reads TGCGCCAGCAGCCAAGTAAGTTCTTCTGCGGGAGACCTAGAGCAGTACTTC.